What follows are 16 T cell receptor beta chains derived from one specimen sequenced in a study of blood T cells in healthy people across ages. A second about 7 to 11 cycle PCR used barcoded and J-beta primers. Each CDR3 protein is one row after TCRdb ran MiXCR on the 5' RACE reads. The sample has about 670,000 distinct CDR3 sequences, under 65% seen once. Sequenced material: blood. The source is a woman of 80 years or more in good health.

The CDR3 region is CASSPRGAGDFPFF. The CDR3 DNA reads TGTGCCAGCAGCCCCCGGGGAGCGGGGGACTTCCCGTTCTTC. This chain connects TRBV9 to TRBJ2-1; 8 bases match TRBD2. Looked up from germline, CDR1 is SGDLS and CDR2 is YYNGEE. J was trimmed by 15 bases and V by 4 bases; bases with no gene match: 15. The CDR3 extends over 14 amino acids. Drawing the rest from reference TRBV9 and TRBJ2-1, the complete variable domain is DSGVTQTPKHLITATGQRVTLRCSPRSGDLSVYWYQQSLDQGLQFLIQYYNGEERAKGNILERFSAQQFPDLHSELNLSSLELGDSALYFCASSPRGAGDFPFFGPGTRLTVL.

Notes on this clonotype: Mismatch with germline at one junction end may stem from a read error. The J gene is TRBJ1-1, the V gene TRBV9; no reliable D call. CDR3 size: 14 residues. Germline CDR1 SGDLS, CDR2 YYNGEE. CDR3 region: CASSVASLNTQAFF. DNA for the CDR3: TGTGCCAGCAGCGTAGCCAGCTTGAACACTCAAGCTTTCTTT.

This clonotype was recorded many times. The rearrangement links TRBV10-3 to TRBJ2-3; D gene unclear. Germline V CDR1 and CDR2: ENHRY, SYGVKD. The CDR3 consists of 16 residues. The V and J ends lost 3 bases and 2 bases respectively, with 15 bases between them. CDR3 sequence: CAISDFKGITTDTQYF. Written as DNA, the CDR3 is TGTGCCATCAGTGATTTTAAGGGAATAACCACAGATACGCAGTATTTT.

This clonotype showed up just a few times. Its ends do not fully match the called genes, so a read error is possible. This rearrangement joins TRBV7-2 to TRBJ2-3, with D possibly being TRBD1 or TRBD2 (5 bases each). CDR1 SGHTA and CDR2 FQGNSA come from the germline V gene. The CDR3 runs 18 residues. CDR3 nucleotides: TGTGCCAGTAGCTTAGGGGTTACACTAGGCCCTAGCACAGATACGCAGTATTTT. Translation: CASSLGVTLGPSTDTQYF.

The chain uses TRBV29-1 and TRBJ2-1, with D tentatively TRBD2 (5 bases). Germline values: CDR1 SQVTM, CDR2 ANQGSEA. Deletions cut 7 bases from V and 4 bases from J, with 14 bases between. This CDR3 comprises 13 residues. The DNA of the CDR3 is TGCAGCGCCCCGAGGGTGGGGTACAATGAGCAGTTCTTC. Amino acid sequence: CSAPRVGYNEQFF.

Ten or more counts support this clonotype. The CDR3 reads CASRDSPYNEQFF. CDR3 nucleotides: TGTGCCAGTAGGGACAGCCCCTACAATGAGCAGTTCTTC. The genes are TRBV2 and TRBJ2-1; TRBD1 agrees at 7 bases. The length of the CDR3 is 13 residues. The trim removed 9 bases at V and 2 bases at J, leaving 4 bases unmatched. The germline V gene encodes CDR1 SNHLY and CDR2 FYNNEI.

This clonotype has just a few counts. The genes are TRBV19 and TRBJ1-6, with D hard to call. Between the trimmed V and J ends, which lost 2 bases and 6 bases, there was a span of 11 bases. The CDR3 contains 15 residues. Germline V lookup: CDR1 LNHDA, CDR2 SQIVND (reference sequence). The CDR3 sequence is CASSIWSRTNSPLHF. For the CDR3, the DNA is TGTGCCAGTAGTATATGGTCCAGGACTAATTCACCCCTCCACTTT. Full variable domain (rest looked up from reference TRBV19 and TRBJ1-6): DGGITQSPKYLFRKEGQNVTLSCEQNLNHDAMYWYRQDPGQGLRLIYYSQIVNDFQKGDIAEGYSVSREKKESFPLTVTSAQKNPTAFYLCASSIWSRTNSPLHFGNGTRLTVT.

The chain recombines TRBV12-3 or TRBV12-4 with TRBJ1-4; D is unresolved. The CDR3 is made up of 16 amino acids. Trimming shortened V by 6 bases and J by 8 bases, and 22 bases separated the two germline ends. CDR3 sequence: CASRPIQTEEPEKLFF. The CDR3, as DNA: TGTGCCAGCAGACCCATTCAAACAGAAGAACCAGAAAAACTGTTTTTT.

The J gene is TRBJ2-3, the V gene TRBV3-1; 10 bases line up with TRBD1. Germline assignment: CDR1 LGHDT and CDR2 YNNKEL (reference sequence). J gave up 4 bases and V 4 bases, and 5 bases lay outside the gene matches. This CDR3 is 15 amino acids long. CDR3 loop: CASSPGQGSPDTQYF. The CDR3 region has the DNA TGTGCCAGCAGCCCGGGACAGGGGAGCCCAGATACGCAGTATTTT.

There are a few counts of this clonotype. The chain couples TRBV27 to TRBJ2-5; 11 bases are shared with TRBD2. CDR3 length: 16 amino acids. Per the germline V gene, CDR1 is MNHEY and CDR2 is SMNVEV (reference sequence). V lost 4 bases and J lost 2; bases outside the gene matches: 6. For the CDR3, the DNA is TGTGCCAGCAGTTATAGACTAGCGGGAAGACAAGAGACCCAGTACTTC. Protein sequence: CASSYRLAGRQETQYF.

This clonotype was observed a handful of times. The V gene is TRBV4-3, the J gene TRBJ2-3; possibly TRBD1 or TRBD2 for D (5 bases each). The CDR3 has 17 residues. V lost 3 bases and J 4 bases, leaving 20 bases between the germline ends. Germline V gene sequence: CDR1 LGHNA, CDR2 YSLEER. The CDR3 protein is CASSQAPRGLGADTQYF. The CDR3 nucleotides read TGCGCCAGCAGCCAGGCCCCTCGCGGGCTGGGGGCAGATACGCAGTATTTT.

The table lists this clonotype with a few counts. This chain joins TRBV30 and TRBJ2-1; D unresolved. Germline CDR1 reads GTSNPN; CDR2 reads SVGIG (reference sequence). Trimming took 0 bases from V and 3 from J, leaving 12 bases between them. This CDR3 comprises 15 residues. CDR3 DNA: TGTGCCTGGAGTGTAGGTGACGTGGTCTACAATGAGCAGTTCTTC. As protein: CAWSVGDVVYNEQFF. The full variable domain, rest sourced from reference TRBV30 and TRBJ2-1, is SQTIHQWPATLVQPVGSPLSLECTVEGTSNPNLYWYRQAAGRGLQLLFYSVGIGQISSEVPQNLSASRPQDRQFILSSKKLLLSDSGFYLCAWSVGDVVYNEQFFGPGTRLTVL.

This clonotype was seen many times. The chain recombines TRBV10-3 with TRBJ2-5, with 12 bases that match TRBD2. Trimming cost V 4 bases and J 5 bases; bases outside gene matches: 8. CDR1 is ENHRY, CDR2 SYGVKD, per germline. The CDR3 extends over 16 amino acids. The CDR3 loop is CAISAASGRGTETQYF. CDR3 in DNA: TGTGCCATCAGTGCGGCTAGCGGGAGGGGGACCGAGACCCAGTACTTC.

This clonotype was detected only once. This sequence joins TRBV29-1 and TRBJ2-1, with unresolved D. CDR1 SQVTM and CDR2 ANQGSEA come from the germline V gene. V lost 5 bases and J 3 bases, leaving 5 bases between the germline ends. This CDR3 has 11 residues. CDR3 in amino acids: CSVRYYNEQFF. The CDR3 DNA follows: TGCAGCGTTAGGTACTACAATGAGCAGTTCTTC.

This clonotype was seen just once. A read error may be the cause here, since a much bigger clone is one base away. The chain has TRBV12-3 or TRBV12-4 and TRBJ2-1, with D unresolved. V was clipped by 3 bases and J by 6 bases, with 9 bases between them. This CDR3 region has 13 residues. The CDR3 DNA reads TGTGCCAGCAGTTTGCCCTGGGGCAATGAGCAGTTCTTC. It encodes CASSLPWGNEQFF.

This rearrangement joins TRBV5-1 to TRBJ2-3; possibly TRBD1 or TRBD2 for D (6 bases each). Trimming took 0 bases from V and 6 from J, leaving 17 bases between them. Germline loops: CDR1 SGHRS, CDR2 YFSETQ. This CDR3 has 16 amino acids. CDR3 coding DNA: TGCGCCAGCAGCTTGGAGATGGGGGGCGTTTCGGATACGCAGTATTTT. The encoded protein is CASSLEMGGVSDTQYF.